The clone carrying this T cell receptor beta chain has only one observation. A quantity of about 0.5 to 1 ug RNA underwent reverse transcription using random hexamers. One entry per CDR3 protein results from TCRdb running MiXCR on the immunoSEQ multiplex PCR reads. This repertoire shows 150,000 to 250,000 distinct CDR3 sequences, 90% to 95% found once; its top ten account for roughly 0.088%. These data are taken from a study of CD8 T cells in Susac syndrome. Patients with stable or active relapsing-remitting disease, all of them treatment-naive, made up the multiple sclerosis controls. Trimming took 4 bases from V and 3 from J, leaving 16 bases between them. This CDR3 spans 15 amino acids. CDR1 and CDR2 (germline): SGHRS, YFSETQ.

The chain couples TRBV5-1 to TRBJ1-1; perhaps TRBD1 as D (5 bases). Sequences were obtained from CD4+ T cells from PBMCs. The TCR sequence derives from a human donor with multiple sclerosis. In DNA form, the CDR3 reads TGCGCCAGCAGCCCCTCAGGGCTAGGGGACACTGAAGCTTTCTTT. Translating it yields CASSPSGLGDTEAFF.